What follows are 5 T cell receptor beta chains derived from one specimen sequenced in a study of cytomegalovirus exposure and HLA in healthy donors. Both 60 Vbeta primers and 13 Jbeta primers went into the PCR. Profiled with immunoSEQ multiplex PCR; TCRdb holds only in-frame clones, not every one. The table records 150,000 to 200,000 clones, about four fifths of them present only once. The sequencing sample was made of PBMCs. Every receptor here comes from a man in his forties or fifties in good health and CMV-seronegative.

V and J are TRBV30 and TRBJ2-7; 11 bases align to TRBD1. V lost 1 base to trimming and J lost 5 bases; unmatched junction nucleotides: 7. This CDR3 spans 15 amino acids. In germline, CDR1 is GTSNPN, CDR2 SVGIG (reference sequence). For the CDR3, the DNA is TGTGCCTGGAGTGGGGCCGGGACAGGGGGGGACGAGCAGTACTTC. Its protein is CAWSGAGTGGDEQYF.

This chain joins TRBV4-3 and TRBJ2-7, with TRBD1 identical over 9 bases. CDR1 is LGHNA and CDR2 is YSLEER in the germline V gene. Trimming took 0 bases from V and 4 from J; bases not matched to a gene: 4. This CDR3 region has 15 residues. The CDR3 is CASSQEYRGRYEQYF. CDR3 DNA sequence: TGCGCCAGCAGCCAAGAATACAGGGGGCGATACGAGCAGTACTTC.

V gene TRBV29-1 combines with J gene TRBJ2-7; no clear D gene. The germline gives CDR1 SQVTM, CDR2 ANQGSEA. Trimming shortened V by 3 bases and J by 0 bases, and 9 bases separated the two germline ends. The CDR3 sequence is 13 residues long. CDR3 coding DNA: TGCAGCGTTGACCGACAAGACTCCTACGAGCAGTACTTC. This translates into CSVDRQDSYEQYF.

This chain joins TRBV11-3 and TRBJ2-2, with TRBD1 matching 11 bases. Germline values: CDR1 SGHNT, CDR2 YENEEA. V shed 5 bases and J 6 bases; nucleotides not matched to a gene: 8. The CDR3 consists of 16 residues. Here the CDR3 reads CASSARDRGTAGELFF. The CDR3 DNA follows: TGTGCCAGCAGCGCTAGGGACAGGGGGACGGCCGGGGAGCTGTTTTTT.

The V call is TRBV7-3, the J call TRBJ2-1; 8 bases match TRBD2. This CDR3 has 18 residues. The V gene's germline CDR1 is SGHTA and CDR2 FQGTGA. J gave up 0 bases and V 3 bases, and 10 bases lay outside the gene matches. The CDR3 loop is CASSFLNSGTSSYNEQFF. CDR3 in DNA: TGTGCCAGCAGCTTTCTGAATAGCGGGACTAGCTCCTACAATGAGCAGTTCTTC.